This TCR beta chain was identified during a study of cytomegalovirus exposure and HLA in healthy donors. The overall study: Prior work identified under 130 million unique TCR beta sequences in around 170 million T cells. Study-wide points: Presence/absence analyses rested on an assumption that sequencing depth was roughly uniform across donors. Immune exposure information comprised only CMV serostatus.

Points on this clone: What it binds is not known.

PCR was performed using 60 Vbeta and 13 Jbeta primers. Some clones are missing from TCRdb's copy, which holds only in-frame ones; the method was immunoSEQ multiplex PCR. The sample lists around 160,000 clones; 75% to 90% were seen once. The germline CDR1 and CDR2 sequences are KGHSH and LQKENI. This CDR3 contains 16 residues. The V and J ends lost 4 bases and 4 bases, in that order; junction bases with no gene match: 10. The chain recombines TRBV18 with TRBJ2-3; the match to TRBD1 covers 8 bases. Specimen: PBMCs. This TCR was recovered from a man aged 18-30 years in good health and CMV-seropositive. CDR3 residues: CASSLRGRPPADTQYF. CDR3 coding DNA: TGTGCCAGCTCACTCAGGGGGCGGCCTCCGGCAGATACGCAGTATTTT.